The present entry profiles one T cell receptor (beta chain) with its context. One end of the junction does not line up with germline, which may come from a read error. Using immunoSEQ multiplex PCR, the repertoire was profiled, and TCRdb retains in-frame clones only, with some absent. The table records under 300,000 clones, approximately 91% of them present only once. This CDR3 has 14 residues. The V gene's germline CDR1 is SGHDN and CDR2 FVKESK. The data originate from a study of blood T cell repertoires in COVID-19. This receptor was obtained from a middle-aged woman who had recovered from COVID-19. The chain uses TRBV14 and TRBJ2-3; D is ambiguous. Input material: PBMCs or T cells enriched from blood (not recorded which). The CDR3 bases are TGTGCCAGCAGCCAGAGTACCCGCACGGATACGCAGTATTTT. It encodes CASSQSTRTDTQYF.